This passage covers 23 T cell receptor beta chains from one sample sequenced in a study of blood T cell repertoires in COVID-19. Only in-frame clones appear in the TCRdb table, and some are missing; sequencing was by immunoSEQ multiplex PCR. The sample records roughly 170,000 clones, about nine tenths being singletons. Material for sequencing was peripheral blood. The receptors were gathered from a man between 60 and 75 years old with acute or convalescent COVID-19.

The gene calls are TRBV24-1 and TRBJ1-3; 7 bases map to TRBD1. CDR1 and CDR2 (germline): KGHDR, SFDVKD. Trimming cost V 3 bases and J 6 bases; bases outside gene matches: 10. CDR3 length equals 16 residues. The CDR3 bases are TGTGCCACCAGTGATACTACAGGGGCAACAGAAAACACCATATATTTT. Translated, it gives CATSDTTGATENTIYF.

This chain joins TRBV10-3 and TRBJ1-2; 7 bases are a match to TRBD1. Germline CDR1 and CDR2: ENHRY and SYGVKD. V gave up 0 bases and J gave up 6 bases; unmatched junction bases: 4. This CDR3 has 14 residues. The CDR3 loop is CAISESGQEDGYTF. The CDR3 DNA reads as TGTGCCATCAGTGAGTCCGGACAGGAGGATGGCTACACCTTC.

This clone was observed once. The chain uses TRBV9 and TRBJ1-1; D is unclear. This CDR3 contains 14 residues. V lost 3 bases to trimming and J lost 0 bases, with 9 bases between them. CDR1 and CDR2 (germline): SGDLS, YYNGEE. The CDR3 DNA is TGTGCCAGCAGCGCCAACATGTTGAACACTGAAGCTTTCTTT. Translation: CASSANMLNTEAFF.

This clone appeared a single time. The rearrangement joins TRBV6-5 to TRBJ1-1, with D unresolved. In germline, CDR1 is MNHEY, CDR2 SVGAGI. The CDR3 runs to 13 residues. V was cut by 8 bases and J by 0 bases, with 10 bases left in between. CDR3 amino acids: CASPRNMNTEAFF. The CDR3 DNA reads TGTGCCAGCCCGAGGAACATGAACACTGAAGCTTTCTTT.

This chain connects TRBV2 to TRBJ1-4; D call uncertain. The V end lost 5 bases, the J end lost 4 bases, and 17 bases lay between the germline ends. The germline V gene encodes CDR1 SNHLY and CDR2 FYNNEI. CDR3 length: 16 residues. CDR3 bases: TGTGCCAGCAGTCCCGGAGGGAACGGCTATAATGAAAAACTGTTTTTT. Protein sequence: CASSPGGNGYNEKLFF.

V gene TRBV10-1 combines with J gene TRBJ1-6; D may be TRBD1 (5 bases). The ends were cut back, 8 bases at V and 2 bases at J, with 7 bases in the middle. The CDR3 contains 13 residues. Germline values: CDR1 WNHNN, CDR2 SYGVQD (reference sequence). The CDR3 DNA is TGCGCCAGCCAGGACACCTATAATTCACCCCTCCACTTT. Translating gives CASQDTYNSPLHF.

The V call is TRBV6-2 or TRBV6-3, the J call TRBJ2-3; TRBD1 matches 8 bases. V dropped 2 bases and J dropped 6; count of bases not matched to a gene: 4. This CDR3 contains 14 residues. Germline V lookup: CDR1 MNHEY, CDR2 SVGEGT. The DNA for the CDR3 is TGTGCCAGCAGTTACCCAGGGGGCTGGGATACGCAGTATTTT. Amino acids: CASSYPGGWDTQYF.

The CDR3 is CASSESPPTSSNEQFF. CDR3 DNA sequence: TGTGCCAGCAGTGAATCCCCACCGACTAGCTCCAATGAGCAGTTCTTC. The chain has TRBV25-1 and TRBJ2-1; the match to TRBD2 covers 7 bases. The CDR3 totals 16 residues. J gave up 6 bases and V 1 base, and 9 bases lay outside the gene matches. The germline CDR1 and CDR2 sequences are MGHDK and SYGVNS.

CDR3 DNA sequence: TGTGCCAGCAGCCCCCCGGGAGGACGGGATACGCAGTATTTT. Encoded protein: CASSPPGGRDTQYF. V is TRBV7-2 and J is TRBJ2-3; 7 bases are a match to TRBD2. V gave up 5 bases and J gave up 6 bases; unmatched junction bases: 8. Germline V lookup: CDR1 SGHTA, CDR2 FQGNSA. The CDR3 has 14 amino acids.

This chain links TRBV7-9 with TRBJ2-7; D gene ambiguous. This CDR3 contains 15 residues. Germline assignment: CDR1 SEHNR and CDR2 FQNEAQ (reference sequence). V gave up 1 base and J gave up 6 bases, with 16 bases separating them. The CDR3 loop reads CASSLGRGPASEQYF. The CDR3 DNA follows: TGTGCCAGCAGCTTAGGAAGAGGTCCTGCTTCCGAGCAGTACTTC.

The V gene is TRBV6-1, the J gene TRBJ1-4; D gene ambiguous. V was cut by 0 bases and J by 12 bases, with 11 bases left in between. The CDR3 has 13 amino acids. CDR1 and CDR2 from the germline V gene are MNHNS and SASEGT. In nucleotides, the CDR3 is TGTGCCAGCAGTGAAGCTGCACGGGGTGAACTGTTTTTT. Translating it yields CASSEAARGELFF.

The CDR3 region is CASNSGGGTEAFF. The CDR3 region has the DNA TGTGCCAGCAACTCAGGGGGTGGGACTGAAGCTTTCTTT. The gene calls are TRBV5-5 and TRBJ1-1; 7 positions match TRBD1. The CDR3 extends over 13 amino acids. Germline lookup yields CDR1 SGHKS and CDR2 YYEKEE (reference sequence). V was clipped by 6 bases and J by 5 bases; unmatched bases: 7. The full variable domain, in which reference TRBV5-5 and TRBJ1-1 provide the parts outside the CDR3, is DAGVTQSPTHLIKTRGQQVTLRCSPISGHKSVSWYQQVLGQGPQFIFQYYEKEERGRGNFPDRFSARQFPNYSSELNVNALLLGDSALYLCASNSGGGTEAFFGQGTRLTVV.

This clone occurred once. V usage is TRBV6-5 and J usage is TRBJ2-3; no clear D. Germline V gene sequence: CDR1 MNHEY, CDR2 SVGAGI. CDR3 length: 14 amino acids. V lost 2 bases, J lost 4 bases, and 10 bases lay in between. CDR3 sequence reads: CASSYDSVPDTQYF. The CDR3 DNA is TGTGCCAGCAGTTACGATTCGGTCCCAGATACGCAGTATTTT.

The chain recombines TRBV6-5 with TRBJ1-6, with 10 bases lining up with TRBD1. The germline gives CDR1 MNHEY, CDR2 SVGAGI. V was pared by 6 bases and J by 8 bases, with 7 bases of the junction left unmatched. CDR3 length: 15 amino acids. The CDR3 bases are TGTGCCAGCAGCCGGGACAGGGGTGCTTATTCACCCCTCCACTTT. Translation: CASSRDRGAYSPLHF.

The chain is built from TRBV7-3 and TRBJ2-1; D is perhaps TRBD2 (7 bases). Trimming removed 5 bases from V and 1 base from J, with 15 bases in between. Germline CDR1 and CDR2: SGHTA and FQGTGA. The CDR3 spans 16 residues. CDR3 sequence reads: CASSPRGGRSYNEQFF. In DNA, the CDR3 is TGTGCCAGCAGCCCTAGGGGGGGCAGGTCCTACAATGAGCAGTTCTTC.

V and J are TRBV7-2 and TRBJ1-3; D gene uncertain. The CDR3 loop spans 16 amino acids. Germline CDR1 reads SGHTA; CDR2 reads FQGNSA. The V end lost 1 base, the J end lost 0 bases, and 10 bases lay between the germline ends. CDR3 in amino acids: CASSLDGGSSGNTIYF. DNA for the CDR3: TGTGCCAGCAGCTTAGACGGCGGCAGCTCTGGAAACACCATATATTTT.

This clone was detected only once. This CDR3 reads CASRSLSGGGSYNSPLHF. For the CDR3, the DNA is TGTGCCAGCCGATCTCTCTCAGGTGGAGGCTCCTATAATTCACCCCTCCACTTT. The chain is built from TRBV19 and TRBJ1-6, with D unresolved. V was shortened by 9 bases and J by 0 bases, with 21 bases between the two germline ends. CDR1 is LNHDA and CDR2 is SQIVND in the germline V gene (reference sequence). The CDR3 spans 18 residues.

This sequence joins TRBV6-6 and TRBJ2-7; 8 bases map to TRBD1. Germline trimming cut 5 bases from V and 5 bases from J; bases unmatched to any gene: 8. The CDR3 is 14 residues long. The germline V gene has CDR1 MNHNY and CDR2 SVGAGI (reference sequence). The CDR3 loop reads CASSTRTGFHEQYV. The CDR3 DNA follows: TGTGCCAGCAGTACCAGGACAGGGTTCCACGAGCAGTACGTC.

Only a few counts were recorded for this clone. This chain connects TRBV6-2 or TRBV6-3 to TRBJ2-7; unclear D gene. V gave up 5 bases and J gave up 4 bases, with 9 bases separating them. The CDR3 sequence is 12 residues long. The V gene's germline CDR1 is MNHEY and CDR2 SVGEGT. CDR3 nucleotide sequence: TGTGCCAGCAGTACCCCGACTTACGAGCAGTACTTC. Protein product: CASSTPTYEQYF.

The chain has TRBV2 and TRBJ1-6; D is uncertain. The CDR3 length is 15 residues. Trimming took 7 bases from V and 0 from J, leaving 10 bases between them. Germline assignment: CDR1 SNHLY and CDR2 FYNNEI. This CDR3 reads CASNSESSYNSPLHF. The CDR3 DNA reads as TGTGCCAGCAATTCGGAGAGCTCCTATAATTCACCCCTCCACTTT.

This clone showed up just once. The chain couples TRBV10-3 to TRBJ1-2; D may be TRBD1 (6 bases). The CDR3 totals 14 residues. V was clipped by 0 bases and J by 8 bases, with 13 bases between them. Germline CDR1 and CDR2: ENHRY and SYGVKD. CDR3 bases: TGTGCCATCAGTGAGTCGGGGGCGGGTCGAGGCTACACCTTC. Residues: CAISESGAGRGYTF.

Only one count was recorded for this clone. The chain couples TRBV7-6 to TRBJ2-2, with TRBD1 identical over 11 bases. V was clipped by 3 bases and J by 8 bases; unmatched bases: 8. The germline gives CDR1 SGHVS, CDR2 FNYEAQ. The CDR3 runs to 16 residues. As DNA, the CDR3 is TGTGCCAGCAGCTTCTCCGGGACAGGGGGAACGGGGGAGCTGTTTTTT. Translation gives CASSFSGTGGTGELFF.

The chain links TRBV5-1 to TRBJ1-1; TRBD1 is a possible D gene (5 bases). V was clipped by 4 bases and J by 5 bases, with 18 bases between them. Germline V gene data show CDR1 as SGHRS and CDR2 as YFSETQ. CDR3 length equals 15 residues. The CDR3 DNA is TGCGCCAGCAGCCGCATGGGGGGAGGGGCTACTGAAGCTTTCTTT. Residues: CASSRMGGGATEAFF. The complete variable domain, with remaining parts taken from reference TRBV5-1 and TRBJ1-1, reads KAGVTQTPRYLIKTRGQQVTLSCSPISGHRSVSWYQQTPGQGLQFLFEYFSETQRNKGNFPGRFSGRQFSNSRSEMNVSTLELGDSALYLCASSRMGGGATEAFFGQGTRLTVV.